This T cell receptor beta chain was captured in a study of patients and donors after allogeneic stem cell transplantation. This clonotype was found a few times. The CDR3 loop spans 14 amino acids. Per germline, CDR1 MNHEY and CDR2 SMNVEV (reference sequence). V was pared by 6 bases and J by 0 bases, with 11 bases between. Each CDR3 protein is one row after TCRdb ran MiXCR on the RT-PCR reads. The sample contains some 87,000 distinct CDR3 sequences, under 50% of which appear only once. V is TRBV27 and J is TRBJ1-1; D is possibly TRBD1 (5 bases). The receptor was derived from a human donor who was either an allogeneic HSCT recipient or a stem cell or donor lymphocyte infusion donor (not recorded which). It is not recorded whose cells these are; they may come from a transplant donor. The sequenced sample consisted of blood, either unsorted or a sorted T cell fraction (not recorded which). The CDR3 DNA follows: TGTGCCAGCAGATACAGGTATATGAACACTGAAGCTTTCTTT. This sequence encodes CASRYRYMNTEAFF.